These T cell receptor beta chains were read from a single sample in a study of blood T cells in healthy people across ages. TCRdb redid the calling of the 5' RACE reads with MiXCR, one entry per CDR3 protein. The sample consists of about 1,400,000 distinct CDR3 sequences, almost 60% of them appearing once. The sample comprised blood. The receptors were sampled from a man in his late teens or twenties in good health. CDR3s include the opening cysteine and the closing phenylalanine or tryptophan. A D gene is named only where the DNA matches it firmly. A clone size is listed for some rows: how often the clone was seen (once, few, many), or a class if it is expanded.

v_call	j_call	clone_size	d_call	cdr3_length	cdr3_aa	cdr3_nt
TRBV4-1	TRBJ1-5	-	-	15	CASSRITSSNQPQHF	TGCGCCAGCAGCCGGATCACCAGTAGCAATCAGCCCCAGCATTTT
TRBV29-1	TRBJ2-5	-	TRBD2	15	CSVDVAGGGYNEQYF	TGCAGCGTTGATGTGGCGGGAGGGGGGTACAATGAGCAGTACTTC
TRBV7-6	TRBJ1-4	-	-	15	CASSEGRARDEKLFF	TGTGCCAGCAGCGAAGGCCGAGCCAGGGACGAAAAACTGTTTTTT
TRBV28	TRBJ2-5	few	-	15	CASTRGVVWQETQYF	TGTGCCAGCACAAGAGGCGTCGTATGGCAAGAGACCCAGTACTTC
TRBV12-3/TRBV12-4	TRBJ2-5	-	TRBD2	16	CASSPTSGKVAETQYF	TGTGCCAGCAGTCCAACTAGCGGGAAGGTCGCAGAGACCCAGTACTTC
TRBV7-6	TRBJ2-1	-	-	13	CASSRGVNNEQFF	TGTGCCAGCAGCAGGGGGGTCAACAATGAGCAGTTCTTC
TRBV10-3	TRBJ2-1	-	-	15	CAISESSPGENEQFF	TGTGCCATCAGTGAGTCGAGCCCTGGTGAGAATGAGCAGTTCTTC
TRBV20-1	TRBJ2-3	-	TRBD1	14	CSAGGGQGPDTQYF	TGCAGTGCTGGCGGGGGACAGGGCCCAGATACGCAGTATTTT
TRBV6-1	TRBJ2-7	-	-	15	CASSENLLVTYEQYF	TGTGCCAGCAGTGAAAACTTACTTGTAACCTACGAGCAGTACTTC
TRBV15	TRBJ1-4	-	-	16	CATSGEGTPFNEKLFF	TGTGCCACCAGCGGGGAGGGAACGCCGTTTAATGAAAAACTGTTTTTT
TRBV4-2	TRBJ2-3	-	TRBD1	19	CASSQDIFRPTGETDTQYF	TGTGCCAGCAGCCAAGATATATTTAGGCCGACAGGGGAAACAGATACGCAGTATTTT
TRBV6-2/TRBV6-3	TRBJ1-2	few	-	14	CASRTSTSNYGYTF	TGTGCCAGCCGAACATCAACGAGTAACTATGGCTACACCTTC
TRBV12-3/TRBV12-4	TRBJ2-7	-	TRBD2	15	CASSLGGSGGYEQYF	TGCGCCAGCAGTTTAGGTGGTAGCGGGGGATACGAGCAGTACTTC
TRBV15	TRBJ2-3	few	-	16	CATSSNLGGFTDTQYF	TGTGCCACCAGCAGTAATCTAGGGGGATTCACAGATACGCAGTATTTT
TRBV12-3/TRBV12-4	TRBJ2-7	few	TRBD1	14	CASRLDRAAYEQYF	TGTGCCAGCAGGTTAGACAGGGCCGCCTACGAGCAGTACTTC
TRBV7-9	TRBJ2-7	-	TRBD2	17	CASSSLLTSGSVYEQYF	TGTGCCAGCAGCTCCCTATTAACTAGCGGGAGCGTGTACGAGCAGTACTTC
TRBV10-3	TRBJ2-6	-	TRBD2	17	CAISVSSGRAGANVLTF	TGTGCCATCAGTGTCTCTAGCGGGAGGGCTGGGGCCAACGTCCTGACTTTC
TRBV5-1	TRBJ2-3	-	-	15	CASSRGQSSTDTQYF	TGCGCCAGCAGCCGGGGCCAATCTAGCACAGATACGCAGTATTTT
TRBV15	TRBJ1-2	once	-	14	CATNNGTVNYGYTF	TGTGCCACCAACAACGGGACGGTGAATTATGGCTACACCTTC
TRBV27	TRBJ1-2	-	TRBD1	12	CASRTGRGGYTF	TGTGCCAGCAGGACAGGGCGAGGAGGCTACACCTTC
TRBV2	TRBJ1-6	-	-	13	CATKVFGDSPLHF	TGTGCCACCAAAGTATTTGGGGATTCACCCCTCCACTTT
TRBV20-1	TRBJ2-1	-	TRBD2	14	CSARDEAGGNEQFF	TGCAGTGCGAGAGATGAAGCGGGAGGGAATGAGCAGTTCTTC
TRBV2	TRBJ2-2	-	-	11	CASSDPGELFF	TGTGCCAGCAGTGACCCCGGGGAGCTGTTTTTT
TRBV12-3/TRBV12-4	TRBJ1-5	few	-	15	CASSDVVGGNQPQHF	TGTGCCAGCAGTGACGTCGTTGGCGGCAATCAGCCCCAGCATTTT
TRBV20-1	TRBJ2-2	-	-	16	CSAYQAGQSFTGELFF	TGCAGTGCGTACCAGGCGGGACAGAGTTTCACCGGGGAGCTGTTTTTT
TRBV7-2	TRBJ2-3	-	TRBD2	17	CASSLGTSGRFTDTQYF	TGTGCCAGCAGCTTAGGTACTAGCGGGAGGTTCACAGATACGCAGTATTTT
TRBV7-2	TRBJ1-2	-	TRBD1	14	CASSSTDRVHGYTF	TGTGCCAGCAGCTCTACCGACAGGGTCCATGGCTACACCTTC
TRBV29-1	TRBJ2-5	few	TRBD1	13	CSVRTGSYNEQYF	TGCAGCGTTCGGACAGGGAGCTACAATGAGCAGTACTTC
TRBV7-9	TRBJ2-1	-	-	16	CASSYYLTGIYNEQFF	TGTGCCAGCAGCTATTATCTCACAGGGATTTACAATGAGCAGTTCTTC
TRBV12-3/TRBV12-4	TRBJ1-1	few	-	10	CASSSLEAFF	TGTGCCAGCAGTTCACTAGAAGCTTTCTTT
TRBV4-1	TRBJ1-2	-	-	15	CASSQGGNRPYGYTF	TGCGCCAGCAGCCAAGGCGGTAACAGGCCCTATGGCTACACCTTC
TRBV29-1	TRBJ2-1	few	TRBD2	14	CSVLTQRDGGEQFF	TGCAGCGTTCTCACCCAGCGGGATGGTGGTGAGCAGTTCTTC
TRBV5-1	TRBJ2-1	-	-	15	CASSLVEGAYKEQFF	TGCGCCAGCAGCTTGGTGGAGGGAGCCTACAAGGAGCAGTTCTTC
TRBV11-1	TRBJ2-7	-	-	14	CASSLVSSSYEQYF	TGTGCCAGCAGCTTAGTAAGTAGCTCCTACGAGCAGTACTTC
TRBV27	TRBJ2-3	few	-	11	CASSFLGTQYF	TGTGCCAGCAGTTTTTTGGGTACGCAGTATTTT
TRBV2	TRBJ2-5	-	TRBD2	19	CASSQDGLAGGLKQETQYF	TGTGCCAGCAGCCAAGATGGACTAGCGGGGGGGCTTAAACAAGAGACCCAGTACTTC
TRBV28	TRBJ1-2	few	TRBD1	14	CASGWFGQGEGYTF	TGTGCCAGCGGGTGGTTCGGGCAGGGGGAAGGCTACACCTTC
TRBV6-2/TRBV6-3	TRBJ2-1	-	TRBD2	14	CATQLAGGAIRQFF	TGTGCCACCCAACTAGCGGGAGGTGCGATCCGGCAGTTCTTC
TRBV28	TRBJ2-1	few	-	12	CASLGPYNEQFF	TGTGCCAGTCTCGGGCCCTACAATGAGCAGTTCTTC
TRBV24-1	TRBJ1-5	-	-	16	CATSDYREPSNQPQHF	TGTGCCACCAGTGATTACAGGGAACCTAGCAATCAGCCCCAGCATTTT
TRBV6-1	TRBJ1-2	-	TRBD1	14	CASSGQGGYYGYTF	TGTGCCAGCAGCGGACAGGGGGGCTACTATGGCTACACCTTC
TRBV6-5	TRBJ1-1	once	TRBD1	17	CASSYGDQGDVGTEAFF	TGTGCCAGCAGTTACGGCGACCAGGGGGACGTTGGCACTGAAGCTTTCTTT
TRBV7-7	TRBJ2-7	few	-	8	CANREQYF	TGTGCTAACCGCGAGCAGTACTTC
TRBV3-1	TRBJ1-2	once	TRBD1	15	CASSQDTGDNYGYTF	TGTGCCAGCAGCCAAGACACAGGGGATAACTATGGCTACACCTTC
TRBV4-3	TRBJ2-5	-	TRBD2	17	CASSQTVPGLGAETQYF	TGCGCCAGCAGCCAAACTGTCCCGGGACTAGGAGCAGAGACCCAGTACTTC
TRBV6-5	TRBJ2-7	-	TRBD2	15	CASSNLAGGGYEQYF	TGTGCCAGCAGTAACCTAGCGGGGGGCGGCTACGAGCAGTACTTC